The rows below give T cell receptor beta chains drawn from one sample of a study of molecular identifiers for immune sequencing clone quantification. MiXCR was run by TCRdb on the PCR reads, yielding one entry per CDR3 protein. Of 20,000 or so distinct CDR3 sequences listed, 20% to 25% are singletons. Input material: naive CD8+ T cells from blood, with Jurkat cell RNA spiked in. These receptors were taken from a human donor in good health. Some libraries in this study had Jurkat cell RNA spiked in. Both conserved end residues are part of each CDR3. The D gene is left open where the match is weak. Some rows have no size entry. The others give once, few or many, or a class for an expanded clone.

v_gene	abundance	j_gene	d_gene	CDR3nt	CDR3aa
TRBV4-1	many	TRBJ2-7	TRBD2	TGCGCCAGCAGCCCACTAGCGGGATTTATTGAGCAGTACTTC	CASSPLAGFIEQYF
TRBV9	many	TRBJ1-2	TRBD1	TGTGCCAGCAGCGTAGGGGTTGGAGCGGGACAGCTCGACTCTAACTATGGCTACACCTTC	CASSVGVGAGQLDSNYGYTF
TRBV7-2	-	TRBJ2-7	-	TGTGCCAGCAGCATGGAGGCGGGATCCTCCTACGAGCAGTACTTC	CASSMEAGSSYEQYF
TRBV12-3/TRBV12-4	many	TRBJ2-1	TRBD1	TGTGCCAGCATCCCAAGGGACAGTCCCTACAATGAGCAGTTCTTC	CASIPRDSPYNEQFF
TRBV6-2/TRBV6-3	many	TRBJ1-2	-	TGTGCCAGCAGATACTCCGGGACGGACTATGGCTACACCTTC	CASRYSGTDYGYTF
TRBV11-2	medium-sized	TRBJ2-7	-	TGTGCCAGCAGCTTAGGGGCTAGCGAGACCTACGAGCAGTACTTC	CASSLGASETYEQYF
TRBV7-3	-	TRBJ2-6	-	TGTGCCAGCAGCTTAATGGGGGGCGGGAGTCTTTCTGGGGCCAACGTCCTGACTTTC	CASSLMGGGSLSGANVLTF
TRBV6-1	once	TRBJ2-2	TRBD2	TGTGCCAGCAGTGTGGGACTAGGGAACACCGGGGAGCTGTTTTTT	CASSVGLGNTGELFF
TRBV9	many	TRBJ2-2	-	TGTGCCAGCAGCCCCCCGCGGAACACCGGGGAGCTGTTTTTT	CASSPPRNTGELFF
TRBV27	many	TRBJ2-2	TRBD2	TGTGCCAGCAGTTACACGGGACTAGCGGCGAACACCGGGGAGCTGTTTTTT	CASSYTGLAANTGELFF
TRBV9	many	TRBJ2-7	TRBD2	TGTGCCAGCAGCGTAGGACTAGCTTACGAGCAGTACTTC	CASSVGLAYEQYF
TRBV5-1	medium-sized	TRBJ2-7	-	TGCGCCAGCAGCTTGGGGGGGGCCGACACCTCCTACGAGCAGTACTTC	CASSLGGADTSYEQYF
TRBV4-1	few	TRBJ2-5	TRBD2	TGCGCCAGCAGCCAGCCGGGACTAGCGGAAGAGACCCAGTACTTC	CASSQPGLAEETQYF
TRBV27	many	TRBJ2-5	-	TGTGCCAGCTCCTCCACGGGCGGGACCCAAGAGACCCAGTACTTC	CASSSTGGTQETQYF
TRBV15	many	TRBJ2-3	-	TGTGCCACCAGCAGAGGAAGGGTCAGGGTCGGAAACACAGATACGCAGTATTTT	CATSRGRVRVGNTDTQYF
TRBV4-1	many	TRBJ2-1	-	TGCGCCAGCAGCCAAGATGGGAACAGGGACAATGAGCAGTTCTTC	CASSQDGNRDNEQFF
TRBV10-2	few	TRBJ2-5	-	TGCGCCAGCAGCGACGTGGACCAAGAGACCCAGTACTTC	CASSDVDQETQYF
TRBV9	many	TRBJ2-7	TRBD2	TGTGCCAGCAGCGAGGGACTAGCGAGCTACGAGCAGTACTTC	CASSEGLASYEQYF
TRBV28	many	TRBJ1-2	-	TGTGCCAGCAGTTTACTGCCTCTAGACTATGGCTACACCTTC	CASSLLPLDYGYTF
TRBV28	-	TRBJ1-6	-	TGTGCCAGCAGTTTGGGGCAGGAGTATTCACCCCTCCACTTT	CASSLGQEYSPLHF
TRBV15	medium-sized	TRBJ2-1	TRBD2	TGTGCCACCAGCAGAGAGACTAGCGGACCCTACAATGAGCAGTTCTTC	CATSRETSGPYNEQFF